This entry features one T cell receptor beta chain sequence. Per the germline V gene, CDR1 is LGHNT and CDR2 is FRNRAP. V gave up 1 base and J gave up 3 bases, with 11 bases separating them. The CDR3 runs 15 residues. Using immunoSEQ multiplex PCR, the repertoire was profiled, and TCRdb retains in-frame clones only, with some absent. In the table there are around 92,000 clones, approximately 80% of which are singletons. This sample was taken from a study of cytotoxic CD8 clonotypes in ibrutinib-treated CLL. The sequence was collected from a human donor with chronic lymphocytic leukemia. The material sequenced was PBMCs, taken after 24 months of ibrutinib treatment. The chain uses TRBV12-5 and TRBJ2-3; tentative D call: TRBD2 (6 bases). The CDR3 here is CASGLGVAETDTQYF. CDR3 nucleotide sequence: TGTGCTAGTGGTTTGGGGGTAGCGGAGACAGATACGCAGTATTTT.